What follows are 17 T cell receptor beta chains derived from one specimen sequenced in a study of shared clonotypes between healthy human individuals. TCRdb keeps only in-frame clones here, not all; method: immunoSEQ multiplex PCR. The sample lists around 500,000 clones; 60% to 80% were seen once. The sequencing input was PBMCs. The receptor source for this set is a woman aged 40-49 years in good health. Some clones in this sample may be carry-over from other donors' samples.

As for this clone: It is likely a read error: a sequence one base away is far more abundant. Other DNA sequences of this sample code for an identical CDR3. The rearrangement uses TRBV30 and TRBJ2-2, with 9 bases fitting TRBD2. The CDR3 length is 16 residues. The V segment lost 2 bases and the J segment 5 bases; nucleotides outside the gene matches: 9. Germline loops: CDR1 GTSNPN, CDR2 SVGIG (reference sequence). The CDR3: CAWSSGLAGLTGELFF. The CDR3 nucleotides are TGTGCCTGGAGTAGCGGGCTAGCGGGGCTAACCGGGGAGCTGTTTTTT.

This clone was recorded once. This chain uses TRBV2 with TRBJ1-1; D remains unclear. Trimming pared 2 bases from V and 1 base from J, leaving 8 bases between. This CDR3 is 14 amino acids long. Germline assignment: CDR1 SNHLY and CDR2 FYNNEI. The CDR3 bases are TGTGCCAGCAGTGAACGGCCGGGGAACACTGAAGCTTTCTTT. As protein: CASSERPGNTEAFF. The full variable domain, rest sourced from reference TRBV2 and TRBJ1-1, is EPEVTQTPSHQVTQMGQEVILRCVPISNHLYFYWYRQILGQKVEFLVSFYNNEISEKSEIFDDQFSVERPDGSNFTLKIRSTKLEDSAMYFCASSERPGNTEAFFGQGTRLTVV.

As DNA, the CDR3 is TGTGCCAGCAGCTCCCCCGGGGGGGCCCAGTACTTC. As protein: CASSSPGGAQYF. The gene calls are TRBV7-3 and TRBJ2-5; TRBD2 agrees at 8 bases. Germline CDR1 and CDR2: SGHTA and FQGTGA. With V trimmed by 4 bases and J by 9 bases, 4 bases remained unmatched. CDR3 length: 12 amino acids.

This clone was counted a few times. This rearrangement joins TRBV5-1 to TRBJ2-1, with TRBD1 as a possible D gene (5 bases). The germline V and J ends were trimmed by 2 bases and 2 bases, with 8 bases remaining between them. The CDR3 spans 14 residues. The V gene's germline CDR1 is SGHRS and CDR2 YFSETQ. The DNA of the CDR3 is TGCGCCAGCAGCTTCGCAGGGACCTACAATGAGCAGTTCTTC. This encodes CASSFAGTYNEQFF.

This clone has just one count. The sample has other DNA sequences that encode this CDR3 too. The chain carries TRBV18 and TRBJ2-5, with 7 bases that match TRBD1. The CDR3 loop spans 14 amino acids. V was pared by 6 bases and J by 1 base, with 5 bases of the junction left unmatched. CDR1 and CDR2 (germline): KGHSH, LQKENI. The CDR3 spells CASSRTGAQETQYF. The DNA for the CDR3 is TGTGCCAGCTCGAGGACAGGAGCCCAAGAGACCCAGTACTTC.

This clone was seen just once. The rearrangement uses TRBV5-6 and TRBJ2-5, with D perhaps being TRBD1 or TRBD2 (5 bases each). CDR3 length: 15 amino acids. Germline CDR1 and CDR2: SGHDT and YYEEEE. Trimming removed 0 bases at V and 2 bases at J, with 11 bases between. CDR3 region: CASSLVGRRQETQYF. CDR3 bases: TGTGCCAGCAGCTTGGTGGGACGGAGACAAGAGACCCAGTACTTC. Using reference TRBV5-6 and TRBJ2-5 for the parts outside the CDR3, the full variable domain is DAGVTQSPTHLIKTRGQQVTLRCSPKSGHDTVSWYQQALGQGPQFIFQYYEEEERQRGNFPDRFSGHQFPNYSSELNVNALLLGDSALYLCASSLVGRRQETQYFGPGTRLLVL.

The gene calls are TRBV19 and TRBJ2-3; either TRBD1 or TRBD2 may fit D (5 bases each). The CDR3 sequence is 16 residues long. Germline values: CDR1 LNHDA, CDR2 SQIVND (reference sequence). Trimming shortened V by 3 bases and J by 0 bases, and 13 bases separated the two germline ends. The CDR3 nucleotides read TGTGCCAGTAGTATTAGAGGGGTACCTAGCACAGATACGCAGTATTTT. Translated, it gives CASSIRGVPSTDTQYF.

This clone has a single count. CDR3 sequence: CASSYWRANEKLFF. The DNA for the CDR3 is TGTGCCAGCAGTTACTGGAGAGCTAATGAAAAACTGTTTTTT. The rearrangement uses TRBV6-6 and TRBJ1-4, with D unclear. V was trimmed by 1 base and J by 3 bases, leaving 6 bases between them. There are 14 residues in the CDR3. Germline CDR1 reads MNHNY; CDR2 reads SVGAGI (reference sequence).

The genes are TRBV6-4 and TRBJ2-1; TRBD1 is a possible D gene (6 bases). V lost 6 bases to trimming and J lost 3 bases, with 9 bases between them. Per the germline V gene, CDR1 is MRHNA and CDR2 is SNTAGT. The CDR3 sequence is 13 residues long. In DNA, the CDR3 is TGTGCCAGCAGCCGACAGGTCTACAATGAGCAGTTCTTC. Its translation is CASSRQVYNEQFF.

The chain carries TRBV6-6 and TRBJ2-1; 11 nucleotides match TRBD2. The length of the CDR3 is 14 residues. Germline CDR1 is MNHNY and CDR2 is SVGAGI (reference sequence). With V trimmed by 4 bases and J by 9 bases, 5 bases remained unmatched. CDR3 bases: TGTGCCAGCAGTTCGACTAGCGGGACGAGTGAGCAGTTCTTC. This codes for CASSSTSGTSEQFF.

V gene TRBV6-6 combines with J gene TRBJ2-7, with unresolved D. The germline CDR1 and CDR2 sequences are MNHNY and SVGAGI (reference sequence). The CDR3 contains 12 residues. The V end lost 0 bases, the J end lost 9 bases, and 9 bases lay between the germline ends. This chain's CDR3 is CASSYSTGPQYF. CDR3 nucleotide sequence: TGTGCCAGCAGTTACTCGACGGGTCCGCAGTACTTC.

CDR3 residues: CAGARGLGNEQFF. CDR3 nucleotide sequence: TGTGCCGGAGCCAGGGGGTTGGGCAATGAGCAGTTCTTC. This sequence joins TRBV2 and TRBJ2-1, with 7 bases fitting TRBD1. The CDR3 contains 13 residues. Germline V lookup: CDR1 SNHLY, CDR2 FYNNEI. V lost 11 bases and J lost 6; bases outside the gene matches: 10.

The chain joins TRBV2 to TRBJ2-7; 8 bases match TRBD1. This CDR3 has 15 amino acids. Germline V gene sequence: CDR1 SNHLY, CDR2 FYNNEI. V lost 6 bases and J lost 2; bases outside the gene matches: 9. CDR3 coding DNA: TGTGCCAGCAGGGAAAGACAGGGGCCCCCCTACGAGCAGTACTTC. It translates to CASRERQGPPYEQYF.

The CDR3 coding sequence is TGTGCCAGCAGCCAAGTTGGATCAGGGTTCCAAGAGACCCAGTACTTC. This translates into CASSQVGSGFQETQYF. This chain uses TRBV14 with TRBJ2-5; D may be TRBD1 (5 bases). Germline V lookup: CDR1 SGHDN, CDR2 FVKESK. Trimming shortened V by 1 base and J by 1 base, and 13 bases separated the two germline ends. CDR3 size: 16 residues.

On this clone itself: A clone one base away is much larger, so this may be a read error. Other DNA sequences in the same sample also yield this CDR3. As DNA, the CDR3 is TGTGCCAGCAGCTCACAAGAGACCCAGTACTTC. Its protein is CASSSQETQYF. The chain uses TRBV7-2 and TRBJ2-5, with no clear D. This CDR3 contains 11 residues. Trimming stripped 4 bases from V and 2 bases from J, with 2 bases between. CDR1 is SGHTA and CDR2 is FQGNSA in the germline V gene.

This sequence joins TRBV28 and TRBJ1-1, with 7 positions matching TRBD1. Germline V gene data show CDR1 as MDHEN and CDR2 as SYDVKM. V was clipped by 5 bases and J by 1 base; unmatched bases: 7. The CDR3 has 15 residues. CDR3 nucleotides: TGTGCCAGCAGTCCCAGGACAGGCCGGAACACTGAAGCTTTCTTT. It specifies CASSPRTGRNTEAFF.

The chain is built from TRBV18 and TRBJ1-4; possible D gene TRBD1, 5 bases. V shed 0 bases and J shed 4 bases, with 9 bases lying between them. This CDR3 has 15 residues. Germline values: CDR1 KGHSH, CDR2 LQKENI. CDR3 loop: CASSPPGTSNEKLFF. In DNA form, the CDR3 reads TGTGCCAGCTCACCACCCGGGACGAGTAATGAAAAACTGTTTTTT.